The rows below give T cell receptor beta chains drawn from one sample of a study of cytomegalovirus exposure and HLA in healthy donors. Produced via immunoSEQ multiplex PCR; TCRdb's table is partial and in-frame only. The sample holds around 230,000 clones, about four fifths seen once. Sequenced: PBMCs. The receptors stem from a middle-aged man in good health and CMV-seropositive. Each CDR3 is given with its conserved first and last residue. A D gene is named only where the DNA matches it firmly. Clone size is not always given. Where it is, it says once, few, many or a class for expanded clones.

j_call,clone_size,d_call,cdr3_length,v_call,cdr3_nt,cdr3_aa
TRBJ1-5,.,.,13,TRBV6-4,TGTGCCAGCAGTCCAGGCCCTGGTCAGCCCCAGCATTTT,CASSPGPGQPQHF
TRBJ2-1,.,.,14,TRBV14,TGTGCCAGCAGCCAAGAATGGGGAGGAGATGAGCAGTTCTTC,CASSQEWGGDEQFF
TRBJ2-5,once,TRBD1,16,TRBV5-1,TGCGCCAGCAGCCTCGACGGACAGGGGGGATGGGAGACCCAGTACTTC,CASSLDGQGGWETQYF
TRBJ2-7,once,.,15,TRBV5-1,TGCGCCAGCAGCTCAACAGGGAAAACCCCCTACGAGCAGTACTTC,CASSSTGKTPYEQYF
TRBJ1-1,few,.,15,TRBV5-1,TGCGCCAGCAGCTTGGACCTGTACAAAAACACTGAAGCTTTCTTT,CASSLDLYKNTEAFF
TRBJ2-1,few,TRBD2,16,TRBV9,TGTGCCAGCAGCTCCCACCGACTAGCGGGAGGTCATGAGCAGTTCTTC,CASSSHRLAGGHEQFF
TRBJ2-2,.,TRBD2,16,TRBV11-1,TGTGCCAGCAGCCGCGATCGACTAGCCTCCACCGGGGAGCTGTTTTTT,CASSRDRLASTGELFF
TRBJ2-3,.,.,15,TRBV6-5,TGTGCCAGCAGTCTATACAGTGGTCGCGTGAATACGCAGTATTTT,CASSLYSGRVNTQYF
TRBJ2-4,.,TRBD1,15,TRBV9,TGTGCCAGCAGCGCCCTGACAGGGTCTCAAAACATTCAGTACTTC,CASSALTGSQNIQYF
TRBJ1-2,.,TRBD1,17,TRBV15,TGTGCCACCAGCAGAGAGGACTTGACAGGGGGCAAGTCTGGCTACACCTTC,CATSREDLTGGKSGYTF
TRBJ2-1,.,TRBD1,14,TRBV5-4,TGTGCCAGCAGTCGACAGGGGGTCTGGGATGAGCAGTTCTTC,CASSRQGVWDEQFF
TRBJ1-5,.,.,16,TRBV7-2,TGTGCCAGCAGCTCCAGGGAGGGAAAGGGCAATCAGCCCCAGCATTTT,CASSSREGKGNQPQHF
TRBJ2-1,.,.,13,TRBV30,TGTGCCTGGAGTCACGGGAGTTCCAATGAGCAGTTCTTC,CAWSHGSSNEQFF
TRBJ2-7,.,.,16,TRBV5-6,TGTGCCAGCAGCTTGGCCGGAGCTAGCCGAACCTACGAGCAGTACTTC,CASSLAGASRTYEQYF
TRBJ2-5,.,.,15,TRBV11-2,TGTGCCAGCAGCTTACCGGGACACCTCCAAGAGGGCCAGTACTTC,CASSLPGHLQEGQYF
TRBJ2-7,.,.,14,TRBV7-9,TGTGCCAGCAGCTTATTCATGCAGTCCTACGAGCAGTACTTC,CASSLFMQSYEQYF
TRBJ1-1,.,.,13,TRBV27,TGTGCCAGCAGCCAGGGAATGAACACTGAAGCTTTCTTT,CASSQGMNTEAFF
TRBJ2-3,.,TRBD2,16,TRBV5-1,TGCGCCAGCAGCTTTACTAGCGGGACTTACACAGATACGCAGTATTTT,CASSFTSGTYTDTQYF
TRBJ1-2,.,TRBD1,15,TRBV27,TGTGCCAGCAGTACTCCCGGGACAGGGACGGGCGGCTACACCTTC,CASSTPGTGTGGYTF
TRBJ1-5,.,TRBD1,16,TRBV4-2,TGTGCCAGCAGCCAAGTACGGGACAGCGGCAATCAGCCCCAGCATTTT,CASSQVRDSGNQPQHF
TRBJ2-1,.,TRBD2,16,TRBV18,TGTGCCAGCTCGTCCGAGCGGGGGAGCTCCTACAATGAGCAGTTCTTC,CASSSERGSSYNEQFF
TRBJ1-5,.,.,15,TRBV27,TGTGCCAGCAGTTTTTCCCGCGGGGCTGCTCAGCCCCAGCATTTT,CASSFSRGAAQPQHF
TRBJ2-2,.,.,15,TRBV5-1,TGCGCCAGCAGCTTCGGGACTCCAAACACCGGGGAGCTGTTTTTT,CASSFGTPNTGELFF
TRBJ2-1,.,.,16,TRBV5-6,TGTGCCAGCAGCTTGGCCCAGCGGAGCTCCTACAATGAGCAGTTCTTC,CASSLAQRSSYNEQFF
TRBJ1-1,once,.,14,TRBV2,TGTGCCAGCAGACCCACACGGGGGATGACTGAAGCTTTCTTT,CASRPTRGMTEAFF
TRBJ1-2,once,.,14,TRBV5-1,TGCGCCAGCAGCCTTTTACAGGAGTCCTATGGCTACACCTTC,CASSLLQESYGYTF
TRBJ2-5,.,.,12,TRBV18,TGTGCCAGCTCACCAGCAGTTGACATCCAGTACTTC,CASSPAVDIQYF
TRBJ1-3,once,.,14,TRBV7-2,TGTGCCAGCAGCTTAGGGACAGAGTTAAACACCATATATTTT,CASSLGTELNTIYF
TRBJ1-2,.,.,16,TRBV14,TGTGCCAGCAGCCAAGACTATAGTGCCAGGACTTCGGGCTACACCTTC,CASSQDYSARTSGYTF
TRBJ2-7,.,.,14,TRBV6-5,TGTGCCAGCACCATGCCCGGGTCAAGGTCCGAGCAGTACTTC,CASTMPGSRSEQYF
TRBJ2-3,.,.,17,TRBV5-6,TGTGCCAGCAGCTTGTTTTCCCGCGGGGATAGCACAGATACGCAGTATTTT,CASSLFSRGDSTDTQYF
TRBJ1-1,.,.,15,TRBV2,TGTGCCAGCAGCTATACCTTAACAGTGAACACTGAAGCTTTCTTT,CASSYTLTVNTEAFF
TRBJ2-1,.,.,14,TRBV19,TGTGCCACCCGCGTGGGGGGAGGGGGGCTTGAGCAGTTCTTC,CATRVGGGGLEQFF
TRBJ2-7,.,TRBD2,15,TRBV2,TGTGCCAGCCAAAGAACCCTAGCGGGAGTTGGGGAGCAGTACTTC,CASQRTLAGVGEQYF
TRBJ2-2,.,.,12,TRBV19,TGTGCCAGTAGTATCGTTACCGGGGAGCTGTTTTTT,CASSIVTGELFF
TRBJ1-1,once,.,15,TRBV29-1,TGCAGCGTTGAATCCGAGACAGGCCGATGGGCTGAAGCTTTCTTT,CSVESETGRWAEAFF
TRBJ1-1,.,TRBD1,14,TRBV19,TGTGCCAGTAGTCTCACAGGGGGGTGGACTGAAGCTTTCTTT,CASSLTGGWTEAFF
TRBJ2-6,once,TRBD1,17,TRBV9,TGTGCCAGCAGCGACCGGGACAGGGGCTCTGGGGCCAACGTCCTGACTTTC,CASSDRDRGSGANVLTF
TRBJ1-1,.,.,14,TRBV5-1,TGCGCCAGCAGCTTGAGGGGGTTCGACACTGAAGCTTTCTTT,CASSLRGFDTEAFF
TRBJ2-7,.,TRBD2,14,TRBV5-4,TGTGCCAGCAGCTTGTCGCTAGCGGGCTACGAGCAGTACTTC,CASSLSLAGYEQYF
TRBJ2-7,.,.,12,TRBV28,TGTGCGGTCGAGAAGGGGTCCTACGAGCAGTACTTC,CAVEKGSYEQYF
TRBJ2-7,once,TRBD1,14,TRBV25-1,TGTGCCAGCAGTAGCGGGACAGGGCTATACGAGCAGTACTTC,CASSSGTGLYEQYF
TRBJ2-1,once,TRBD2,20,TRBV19,TGTGCCAGTAGTATAGATCTGGGAGCGGGAGGGCCGGGAAAAAGGAATGAGCAGTTCTTC,CASSIDLGAGGPGKRNEQFF
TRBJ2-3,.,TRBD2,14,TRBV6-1,TGTGCCAGCAGCCCTAGCGGGAGTGTTGATACGCAGTATTTT,CASSPSGSVDTQYF
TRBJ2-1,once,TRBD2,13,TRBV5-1,TGCGCCAGCAGCTACGGACTAGCGGGAGATCGGTTCTTC,CASSYGLAGDRFF
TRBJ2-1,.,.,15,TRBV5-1,TGCGCCAGCAGCTTGGAACAAATCTCCTACAATGAGCAGTTCTTC,CASSLEQISYNEQFF